The TCR beta chain described here comes from a study of human T cells and chemical hapten exposure. Time point described: patch test 1, 2 weeks after DPC sensitization. Documented treatment: therapeutic diphenylcyclopropenone sensitization with weekly scalp DPC. Blood draws came first, before each patch test. Whole blood, unfractionated, served as the material for total RNA extraction. This clonotype was detected a few times. Its matching antigen is unknown. The CDR3 has 15 residues. The V end was cut by 4 bases, the J end by 5 bases, with 12 bases between. Germline assignment: CDR1 SGHVS and CDR2 FQNEAQ. Study observations and caveats: Donors had alopecia, so their immune response may differ from healthy people's.

Individual cDNA molecules (in the library) carried attached unique molecular identifiers. Each CDR3 protein gets one entry after TCRdb re-called the RACE reads with MiXCR. In the table there are about 100,000 distinct CDR3 sequences, approximately 9.9% of which are singletons. This TCR came from a woman aged 40 to 50 with alopecia areata. Some clones in this sample may be carry-over from other donors' samples. The chain uses TRBV7-8 and TRBJ2-6; D unclear. The sample was whole blood, taken in connection with sensitization to the hapten diphenylcyclopropenone (DPC). The CDR3 region has the DNA TGTGCCAGCAGCTCCCGCAATGTTCGGGCCAACGTCCTGACTTTC. This translates into CASSSRNVRANVLTF.